Sequencing of this TCR beta chain was carried out in a study of cytomegalovirus exposure and HLA in healthy donors. Study-wide points: Reported performance of the classifier showed diagnosis of cytomegalovirus status with high specificity and sensitivity. The study found most TCR sequences rare, yet found some public TCRs in many donors. The finding came from a later analysis; first-cohort TCR clusters tended to co-occur in the roughly 110 validation repertoires. The authors enumerated over 150 TCR beta chains as linked to cytomegalovirus.

The table came from immunoSEQ multiplex PCR; TCRdb's copy has only in-frame clones and leaves some out. The sample gives 150,000 to 200,000 clones, around 81% of which show up once; approximately 2.4% is in the top ten. For this clone: Antigen specificity is unknown.

V lost 1 base and J lost 4; bases outside the gene matches: 2. The germline CDR1 and CDR2 sequences are LGHNA and YSLEER. CDR3 length: 16 residues. This receptor was taken from a man aged 25 to 40 in good health and CMV-seropositive. The chain links TRBV4-3 to TRBJ2-1; 12 nucleotides line up with TRBD1. Sequenced: PBMCs. The CDR3 reads CASSQGDRGPYNEQFF. The DNA of the CDR3 is TGCGCCAGCAGCCAAGGGGACAGGGGGCCTTACAATGAGCAGTTCTTC.